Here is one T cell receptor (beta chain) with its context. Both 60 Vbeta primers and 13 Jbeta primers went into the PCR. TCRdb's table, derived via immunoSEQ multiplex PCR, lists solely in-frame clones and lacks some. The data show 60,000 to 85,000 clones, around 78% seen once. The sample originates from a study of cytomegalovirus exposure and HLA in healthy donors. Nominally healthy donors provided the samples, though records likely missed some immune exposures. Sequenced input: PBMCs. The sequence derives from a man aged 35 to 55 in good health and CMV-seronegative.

The CDR3 DNA follows: TGCGCCAGCAGCCCTAAGACAGGGAGCTCCTACAATGAGCAGTTCTTC. Translating it yields CASSPKTGSSYNEQFF. The chain carries TRBV5-1 and TRBJ2-1; TRBD1 matches 7 bases. In germline, CDR1 is SGHRS, CDR2 YFSETQ. The CDR3 covers 16 residues. V shed 4 bases, J shed 0 bases, and the junction held 7 bases outside the gene matches.